The text below deals with one TCR beta chain. Seattle participants joined during active infection and were tracked over time. The repertoire was sequenced with immunoSEQ multiplex PCR; TCRdb's copy has only in-frame clones and lacks some. This table holds some 200,000 clones, roughly 76% found once. J lost 3 bases, V lost 7 bases, and 9 bases had no gene match. CDR3 size: 14 residues. Germline loops: CDR1 SQVTM, CDR2 ANQGSEA. This sample stems from a study of blood T cell repertoires in COVID-19. The chain employs TRBV29-1 and TRBJ2-7; 10 nucleotides align to TRBD2. Source material: peripheral blood. This sequence originates from a woman older than 75 with COVID-19, enrolled during active disease. DNA for the CDR3: TGCAGCGCAGGGGCGCTAGCGGGAGACTACGAGCAGTACTTC. This encodes CSAGALAGDYEQYF.